The next 23 T cell receptor beta chains were all read from a single sample in a study of CD8 T cells in ankylosing spondylitis. TCRdb re-analysed the 5' RACE reads in MiXCR, keeping a single row per CDR3 protein. The sample gives roughly 240,000 distinct CDR3 sequences, roughly 32% of which show up once; roughly 4% is in the top ten. The sequenced sample consisted of blood, either unsorted or a sorted T cell fraction (not recorded which). The receptors were gathered from a male donor with ankylosing spondylitis or in good health (not recorded which).

V gene TRBV9 combines with J gene TRBJ2-5, with D possibly TRBD2 on 5 matching bases. V dropped 5 bases and J dropped 5 bases, with 13 bases sitting between them. This CDR3 spans 13 amino acids. The V gene's germline CDR1 is SGDLS and CDR2 YYNGEE. CDR3 nucleotide sequence: TGTGCCAGCAGTGCGACCGAGGGTGAGACCCAGTACTTC. Its protein product is CASSATEGETQYF.

This clonotype appeared a few times. The chain couples TRBV20-1 to TRBJ2-1; D is unresolved. Germline V lookup: CDR1 DFQATT, CDR2 SNEGSKA (reference sequence). The ends were cut back, 4 bases at V and 6 bases at J, with 16 bases in the middle. The CDR3 totals 14 residues. The CDR3 bases are TGCAGTGCTACCACACCCGACCACCTCAATGAGCAGTTCTTC. Translation gives CSATTPDHLNEQFF.

This chain links TRBV12-3 or TRBV12-4 with TRBJ2-2, with D unclear. This CDR3 is 13 amino acids long. Trimming took off 1 base at V and 5 bases at J, with 5 bases between the two ends. CDR3 DNA: TGTGCCAGCAGTTTAGTAAAGACCGGGGAGCTGTTTTTT. Translated, it gives CASSLVKTGELFF.

DNA of the CDR3: TGTGCCAGCTCACCCGGGGGGAGGACAGAGACCCAGTACTTC. Protein sequence: CASSPGGRTETQYF. The chain links TRBV18 to TRBJ2-5; 7 bases line up with TRBD2. Losses at the gene ends were 3 bases for V and 4 bases for J; bases not matched to a gene: 5. This CDR3 is built from 14 residues. Per germline, CDR1 KGHSH and CDR2 LQKENI.

This chain links TRBV7-9 with TRBJ2-5, with D maybe TRBD1 (5 bases). There are 16 residues in the CDR3. V lost 3 bases and J lost 5, with 19 bases in between. Germline loops: CDR1 SEHNR, CDR2 FQNEAQ (reference sequence). The CDR3 sequence is CASSFESPGRFETQYF. In DNA, the CDR3 is TGTGCCAGCAGCTTCGAATCGCCAGGGCGGTTCGAGACCCAGTACTTC. Looking up the rest from reference TRBV7-9 and TRBJ2-5 gives the full variable domain: DTGVSQNPRHKITKRGQNVTFRCDPISEHNRLYWYRQTLGQGPEFLTYFQNEAQLEKSRLLSDRFSAERPKGSFSTLEIQRTEQGDSAMYLCASSFESPGRFETQYFGPGTRLLVL.

The table lists this clonotype with a few counts. This chain links TRBV10-3 with TRBJ1-6; 10 bases align to TRBD1. Germline V lookup: CDR1 ENHRY, CDR2 SYGVKD. Trimming at V came to 3 bases and at J to 5 bases, leaving 7 bases not matched to a gene. The CDR3 is 17 amino acids. CDR3 in DNA: TGTGCCATCAGTGAAATGTTCGGGACAGGGGATAATTCACCCCTCCACTTT. Protein sequence: CAISEMFGTGDNSPLHF.

The chain couples TRBV27 to TRBJ2-3; D gene ambiguous. The CDR3 is 13 residues long. Germline assignment: CDR1 MNHEY and CDR2 SMNVEV (reference sequence). Trimming removed 3 bases from V and 0 bases from J, with 4 bases in between. CDR3: CASSFQSTDTQYF. The CDR3 DNA reads TGTGCCAGCAGTTTTCAGAGCACAGATACGCAGTATTTT.

The chain joins TRBV2 to TRBJ1-2; D not resolved. CDR1 and CDR2 from the germline V gene are SNHLY and FYNNEI. V was trimmed by 3 bases and J by 6 bases, leaving 17 bases between them. The CDR3 consists of 15 residues. The CDR3 DNA reads TGTGCCAGCAGTGACTCGGCAGGTACTTTGGATGGCTACACCTTC. It translates to CASSDSAGTLDGYTF.

This clonotype was counted a few times. J is TRBJ2-7 and V is TRBV6-1, with TRBD2 matching 11 bases. Germline-derived CDR1 and CDR2 are MNHNS and SASEGT. The CDR3 length is 14 residues. CDR3 nucleotide sequence: TGTGCATCTTCGGGACTAGCGGAAACCTACGAGCAGTACTTC. Amino acids: CASSGLAETYEQYF.

The chain carries TRBV11-2 and TRBJ2-1, with TRBD2 matching over 13 bases. Unmatched junction bases numbered 13, after V lost 5 bases and J lost 12 bases. Germline V lookup: CDR1 SGHAT, CDR2 FQNNGV. The CDR3 consists of 16 residues. CDR3 protein: CASSSASGLAGAGQFF. The CDR3 nucleotides read TGTGCCAGCAGCAGCGCCTCCGGACTAGCGGGGGCCGGGCAGTTCTTC.

The V gene is TRBV20-1, the J gene TRBJ2-5, with 10 bases aligning to TRBD1. The CDR3 is 13 amino acids. The trim removed 5 bases at V and 5 bases at J, leaving 5 bases unmatched. Germline CDR1 reads DFQATT; CDR2 reads SNEGSKA (reference sequence). The CDR3 loop reads CSAGQGGRETQYF. CDR3 sequence (DNA): TGCAGTGCTGGACAGGGGGGCAGGGAGACCCAGTACTTC.

The chain joins TRBV29-1 to TRBJ2-3; TRBD2 aligns across 8 bases. The CDR3 sequence is 15 residues long. The trim removed 0 bases at V and 0 bases at J, leaving 2 bases unmatched. The germline CDR1 and CDR2 sequences are SQVTM and ANQGSEA. CDR3 residues: CSVEDGGGSTDTQYF. The CDR3 coding sequence is TGCAGCGTTGAAGACGGGGGGGGTAGCACAGATACGCAGTATTTT.

The chain is built from TRBV5-1 and TRBJ2-6; D may be TRBD2 (5 bases). Trimming pared 3 bases from V and 4 bases from J, leaving 17 bases between. CDR1 SGHRS and CDR2 YFSETQ come from the germline V gene. The CDR3 length is 17 residues. The CDR3 spells CASSWGTGVIGANVLTF. CDR3 DNA: TGCGCCAGCAGCTGGGGAACCGGGGTAATCGGGGCCAACGTCCTGACTTTC.

This clonotype was picked up a small number of times. The chain couples TRBV20-1 to TRBJ2-1; D is ambiguous. The V and J ends lost 4 bases and 9 bases respectively, with 22 bases between them. Germline loops: CDR1 DFQATT, CDR2 SNEGSKA (reference sequence). This CDR3 is 15 amino acids long. The CDR3, as DNA: TGCAGTGCTAATATCCTGGTCCTGAGGAAGGTTGAGCAGTTCTTC. Protein: CSANILVLRKVEQFF.

A few counts support this clonotype. The CDR3 DNA reads TGTGCCACCACGGGACAGGGGAATAATGAGCAGTTCTTC. Residues: CATTGQGNNEQFF. V and J are TRBV6-1 and TRBJ2-1; TRBD1 aligns across 10 bases. V lost 10 bases, J lost 7 bases, and 7 bases stayed unmatched. From germline, CDR1 is MNHNS and CDR2 SASEGT. This CDR3 contains 13 residues.

V usage is TRBV5-6 and J usage is TRBJ1-4; weak D call: TRBD1 (5 bases). CDR1 and CDR2 from the germline V gene are SGHDT and YYEEEE. V lost 0 bases and J lost 0, with 18 bases in between. The CDR3 has 19 residues. CDR3 DNA sequence: TGTGCCAGCAGCTTGGGTGCGGTGAGGGGCAGGTCAACTAATGAAAAACTGTTTTTT. Encoded protein: CASSLGAVRGRSTNEKLFF.

A few counts support this clonotype. The genes are TRBV12-3 or TRBV12-4 and TRBJ2-7, with 7 bases identical to TRBD2. V shed 4 bases, J shed 2 bases, and the junction held 5 bases outside the gene matches. The CDR3 is made up of 14 amino acids. The DNA of the CDR3 is TGTGCCAGCAGTTGGGGGGGGACTGCCTACGAGCAGTACTTC. Translating gives CASSWGGTAYEQYF.

V is TRBV10-3 and J is TRBJ2-5, with 9 bases identical to TRBD1. Germline V gives CDR1 ENHRY, CDR2 SYGVKD. V shed 3 bases and J 4 bases; nucleotides not matched to a gene: 3. This CDR3 region has 14 residues. Here the CDR3 reads CAISDDRGRETQYF. The CDR3 region has the DNA TGTGCCATCAGTGATGACAGGGGGAGAGAGACCCAGTACTTC.

V gene TRBV29-1 combines with J gene TRBJ2-1; 7 bases agree with TRBD1. The ends lost 4 bases at V and 5 bases at J; junction bases unmatched: 8. Germline V CDR1 and CDR2: SQVTM, ANQGSEA. The CDR3 totals 14 residues. The CDR3 is CSVVEAGGNNEQFF. Here the CDR3 DNA reads TGCAGCGTTGTGGAGGCAGGGGGTAACAATGAGCAGTTCTTC.

The chain joins TRBV18 to TRBJ1-1; 7 bases map to TRBD1. This CDR3 is built from 14 residues. Germline values: CDR1 KGHSH, CDR2 LQKENI. Trimming removed 5 bases from V and 3 bases from J; junction bases left unmatched: 6. This chain's CDR3 is CASSRTGGDTEAFF. The DNA for the CDR3 is TGTGCCAGCTCAAGGACAGGTGGAGACACTGAAGCTTTCTTT. Full variable domain (remainder filled in from reference TRBV18 and TRBJ1-1): NAGVMQNPRHLVRRRGQEARLRCSPMKGHSHVYWYRQLPEEGLKFMVYLQKENIIDESGMPKERFSAEFPKEGPSILRIQQVVRGDSAAYFCASSRTGGDTEAFFGQGTRLTVV.

The rearrangement uses TRBV29-1 and TRBJ2-5; 7 nucleotides line up with TRBD1. Germline loops: CDR1 SQVTM, CDR2 ANQGSEA. This CDR3 is built from 15 residues. V was pared by 3 bases and J by 1 base, with 8 bases of the junction left unmatched. CDR3 sequence reads: CSVEPQGQFQETQYF. DNA of the CDR3: TGCAGCGTTGAGCCTCAGGGACAGTTCCAAGAGACCCAGTACTTC.

CDR3: CASSTGQGRSYEQYF. DNA of the CDR3: TGTGCCAGCAGCACAGGACAGGGACGGTCCTACGAGCAGTACTTC. The chain has TRBV7-9 and TRBJ2-7; 8 bases line up with TRBD1. The V gene's germline CDR1 is SEHNR and CDR2 FQNEAQ (reference sequence). V was clipped by 5 bases and J by 1 base; unmatched bases: 7. The CDR3 totals 15 residues.

The chain couples TRBV9 to TRBJ2-7, with D possibly matching TRBD1 (5 bases). V shed 4 bases and J shed 3 bases, with 11 bases lying between them. The CDR3 sequence is 13 residues long. The germline gives CDR1 SGDLS, CDR2 YYNGEE. Here the CDR3 reads CASSQGPHYEQYF. The CDR3 nucleotides are TGTGCCAGCAGCCAGGGCCCCCACTACGAGCAGTACTTC.